This entry concerns a single TCR beta chain. TCRdb processed the 5' RACE reads anew with MiXCR; each CDR3 protein has one entry. This table holds about 33,000 distinct CDR3 sequences, around 5% found once. This specimen comes from a study of early T cells in non-severe SARS-CoV-2 infection. The CDR3 runs 18 residues. Germline CDR1 and CDR2: SGHVS and FQNEAQ. With V trimmed by 5 bases and J by 6 bases, 19 bases remained unmatched. This chain joins TRBV7-8 and TRBJ2-3, with TRBD2 identical over 8 bases. Sample: whole blood. This TCR derives from an adult who was a healthcare worker with PCR-confirmed SARS-CoV-2 infection or an uninfected control (not recorded which). The CDR3 sequence is CASSPQRTTGTRGDTQYF. The CDR3 nucleotides are TGTGCCAGCAGCCCTCAACGAACTACCGGGACTAGAGGGGATACGCAGTATTTT. The full variable domain, with the rest looked up from reference TRBV7-8 and TRBJ2-3, is GAGVSQSPRYKVAKRGQDVALRCDPISGHVSLFWYQQALGQGPEFLTYFQNEAQLDKSGLPSDRFFAERPEGSVSTLKIQRTQQEDSAVYLCASSPQRTTGTRGDTQYFGPGTRLTVL.